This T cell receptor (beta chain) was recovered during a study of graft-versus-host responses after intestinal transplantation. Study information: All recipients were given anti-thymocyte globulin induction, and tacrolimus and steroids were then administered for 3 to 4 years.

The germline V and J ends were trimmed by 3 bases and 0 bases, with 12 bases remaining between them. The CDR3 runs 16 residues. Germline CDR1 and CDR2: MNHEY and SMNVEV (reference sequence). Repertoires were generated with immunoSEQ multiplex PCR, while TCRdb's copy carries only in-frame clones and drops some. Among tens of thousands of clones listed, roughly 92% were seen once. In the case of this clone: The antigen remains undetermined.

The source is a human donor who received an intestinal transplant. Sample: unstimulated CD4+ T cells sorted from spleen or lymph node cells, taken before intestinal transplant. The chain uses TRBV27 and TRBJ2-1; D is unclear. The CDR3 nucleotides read TGTGCCAGCAGTTTCGGAACTACGAGCTCCTACAATGAGCAGTTCTTC. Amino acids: CASSFGTTSSYNEQFF.